This entry concerns a single T cell receptor (beta chain). Sequencing was performed with immunoSEQ multiplex PCR; in TCRdb, only in-frame clones are kept and a portion is missing. The sample lists about 160,000 clones, just over 95% occurring once. The data belong to a study of control samples from healthy donors and cancer patients. The CDR3 totals 15 residues. Germline CDR1 and CDR2: MDHEN and SYDVKM. Trimming took off 11 bases at V and 1 base at J, with 20 bases between the two ends. The rearrangement joins TRBV28 to TRBJ1-1; TRBD1 might be the D (5 bases). The sample consisted of blood. This TCR was recovered from a woman aged 25 to 45 in good health. This CDR3 reads CAASRSGTANTEAFF. In DNA, the CDR3 is TGTGCCGCGAGTCGTTCGGGGACGGCGAACACTGAAGCTTTCTTT.